This T cell receptor (beta chain) appears in the sequencing data of a study of blood T cell repertoires in COVID-19. The germline V gene has CDR1 SGHNT and CDR2 YYREEE (reference sequence). Between the trimmed V and J ends, which lost 0 bases and 6 bases, there was a span of 10 bases. This CDR3 is 15 amino acids long. Clones were sequenced by immunoSEQ multiplex PCR, and TCRdb holds only the in-frame ones, with some missing. Of around 46,000 clones in the sample, around nine tenths are singletons; the top ten hold approximately 16%. The sample was peripheral blood. J is TRBJ1-6 and V is TRBV5-4, with D tentatively TRBD1 (5 bases). The clonotype originates from a man aged 55 to 70 with active or convalescent COVID-19. The CDR3 coding sequence is TGTGCCAGCAGCTTGGAGGGACTCATTAATTCACCCCTCCACTTT. The encoded protein is CASSLEGLINSPLHF.